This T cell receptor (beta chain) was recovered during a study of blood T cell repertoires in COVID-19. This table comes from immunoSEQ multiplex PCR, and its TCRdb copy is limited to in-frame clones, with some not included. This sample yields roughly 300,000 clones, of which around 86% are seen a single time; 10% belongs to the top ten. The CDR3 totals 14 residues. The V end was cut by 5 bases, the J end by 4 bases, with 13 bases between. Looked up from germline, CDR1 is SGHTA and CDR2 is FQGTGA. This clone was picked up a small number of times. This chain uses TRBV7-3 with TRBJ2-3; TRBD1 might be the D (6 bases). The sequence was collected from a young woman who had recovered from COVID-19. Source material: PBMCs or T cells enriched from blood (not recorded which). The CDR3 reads CASSPHSGADTQYF. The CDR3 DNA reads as TGTGCCAGCAGCCCCCATTCAGGGGCAGATACGCAGTATTTT.